These 24 T cell receptor beta chains were sequenced from one sample in a study of long-term antiretroviral therapy in people with HIV. Version v3.0 of the immunoSEQ assay was performed at survey level. The method was immunoSEQ multiplex PCR; TCRdb's version includes in-frame clones alone and lacks a portion of them. The sample lists about 33,000 clones, roughly 80% occurring once. The specimen was unsorted PBMCs, collected 2 years after starting antiretroviral therapy. The receptors stem from a woman aged 45-59 years with HIV.

The chain has TRBV10-2 and TRBJ2-1; D possibly corresponds to TRBD2 (6 bases). This CDR3 has 17 residues. V shed 6 bases and J shed 2 bases, with 20 bases lying between them. CDR1 and CDR2 from the germline V gene are WSHSY and SAAADI. The CDR3 DNA is TGCGCCAGCAGGGATACGTCCGGGGGTGGCACCTACAATGAGCAGTTCTTC. Translating gives CASRDTSGGGTYNEQFF.

The J gene is TRBJ2-7, the V gene TRBV27, with D possibly being TRBD1 (6 bases). CDR1 MNHEY and CDR2 SMNVEV come from the germline V gene (reference sequence). Between the trimmed V and J ends, which lost 2 bases and 3 bases, there was a span of 11 bases. The CDR3 runs 14 residues. The CDR3 sequence: CASSLLDRFYEQYF. As DNA, the CDR3 is TGTGCCAGCAGTTTACTGGACAGATTCTACGAGCAGTACTTC.

This chain links TRBV7-2 with TRBJ1-5; D perhaps matches TRBD1 (5 bases). This CDR3 is built from 15 residues. Trimming stripped 1 base from V and 3 bases from J, with 10 bases between. Germline assignment: CDR1 SGHTA and CDR2 FQGNSA. The CDR3 region has the DNA TGTGCCAGCAGCTTAGGGTCCAGGGCCAATCAGCCCCAGCATTTT. It encodes CASSLGSRANQPQHF.

This clone turned up a few times. The V and J genes are TRBV30 and TRBJ1-5, with TRBD1 as a possible D gene (6 bases). Germline V gene data show CDR1 as GTSNPN and CDR2 as SVGIG (reference sequence). Trimming pared 2 bases from V and 0 bases from J, leaving 8 bases between. The CDR3 spans 14 residues. The CDR3, as DNA: TGTGCCTGGAGTAGACAGGTTAGCAATCAGCCCCAGCATTTT. This sequence encodes CAWSRQVSNQPQHF.

This chain connects TRBV30 to TRBJ1-2; D is uncertain. V lost 0 bases and J lost 4, with 18 bases in between. Germline V gene sequence: CDR1 GTSNPN, CDR2 SVGIG (reference sequence). CDR3 length equals 16 residues. The CDR3 protein is CAWSVPLRKVGYGYTF. CDR3 DNA sequence: TGTGCCTGGAGTGTACCCTTAAGGAAGGTGGGCTATGGCTACACCTTC.

This rearrangement joins TRBV5-1 to TRBJ2-3; 8 bases match TRBD2. The CDR3 is made up of 15 amino acids. V dropped 0 bases and J dropped 3; count of bases not matched to a gene: 3. Germline loops: CDR1 SGHRS, CDR2 YFSETQ. CDR3 amino acids: CASSLGAGATDTQYF. CDR3 bases: TGCGCCAGCAGCTTGGGAGCGGGGGCAACAGATACGCAGTATTTT.

V is TRBV5-1 and J is TRBJ2-6; D is unresolved. The V end was cut by 0 bases, the J end by 0 bases, with 19 bases between. This CDR3 comprises 20 residues. Per the germline V gene, CDR1 is SGHRS and CDR2 is YFSETQ. The CDR3 loop is CASSLGNLIPSPSGANVLTF. The CDR3 nucleotides read TGCGCCAGCAGCTTGGGGAACCTGATCCCTTCTCCCTCTGGGGCCAACGTCCTGACTTTC. Filled out from reference TRBV5-1 and TRBJ2-6, the complete variable domain reads KAGVTQTPRYLIKTRGQQVTLSCSPISGHRSVSWYQQTPGQGLQFLFEYFSETQRNKGNFPGRFSGRQFSNSRSEMNVSTLELGDSALYLCASSLGNLIPSPSGANVLTFGAGSRLTVL.

This chain uses TRBV5-1 with TRBJ2-7; 8 bases map to TRBD2. CDR3 length equals 18 residues. Trimming cost V 1 base and J 0 bases; bases outside gene matches: 12. Germline values: CDR1 SGHRS, CDR2 YFSETQ. CDR3 DNA sequence: TGCGCCAGCAGCTTGAGCCGGGGCCCAAGCGGGAGCTCCTACGAGCAGTACTTC. Its protein is CASSLSRGPSGSSYEQYF.

CDR3: CASMQGNQPQHF. CDR3 bases: TGTGCCAGTATGCAGGGGAATCAGCCCCAGCATTTT. V gene TRBV19 combines with J gene TRBJ1-5, with a tentative D call TRBD1 (6 bases). V dropped 7 bases and J dropped 4 bases, with 8 bases sitting between them. This CDR3 spans 12 amino acids. Germline assignment: CDR1 LNHDA and CDR2 SQIVND (reference sequence).

V and J are TRBV10-1 and TRBJ2-7; TRBD1 agrees at 7 bases. The V gene's germline CDR1 is WNHNN and CDR2 SYGVQD (reference sequence). CDR3 length equals 14 residues. The J segment lost 3 bases and the V segment lost 6 bases, leaving 8 bases of the junction unmatched. This chain's CDR3 is CASRDRQGDYEQYV. DNA for the CDR3: TGCGCCAGCAGAGATAGACAGGGTGACTACGAGCAGTACGTC.

The chain recombines TRBV6-5 with TRBJ1-1; the match to TRBD1 covers 8 bases. CDR1 and CDR2 (germline): MNHEY, SVGAGI. V trimming: 2 bases; J trimming: 1 base; junction bases outside the gene matches: 3. This CDR3 is built from 15 residues. This CDR3 is CASSYPTGANTEAFF. The CDR3 DNA sequence: TGTGCCAGCAGTTACCCGACAGGGGCGAACACTGAAGCTTTCTTT.

There are a few counts of this clone. V usage is TRBV2 and J usage is TRBJ1-2, with D unclear. The V and J ends lost 5 bases and 7 bases respectively, with 20 bases between them. The CDR3 contains 15 residues. Germline V gene data show CDR1 as SNHLY and CDR2 as FYNNEI. CDR3: CASSPERRLGGGYTF. DNA of the CDR3: TGTGCCAGCAGTCCGGAGCGCAGGTTGGGAGGTGGCTACACCTTC.

The CDR3 coding sequence is TGTGCCAGCAGTAATTTACCGGGACCCACCCCAGGAGGGCAGTACTTC. The encoded protein is CASSNLPGPTPGGQYF. The V and J genes are TRBV5-6 and TRBJ2-7; D is tentatively TRBD1 or TRBD2 (5 bases each). Trimming removed 5 bases from V and 9 bases from J, with 27 bases in between. The CDR3 runs 16 residues. Germline V lookup: CDR1 SGHDT, CDR2 YYEEEE.

The chain joins TRBV7-9 to TRBJ1-6; D not certain. The V end lost 6 bases, the J end lost 10 bases, and 10 bases lay between the germline ends. CDR1 is SEHNR, CDR2 FQNEAQ, per germline (reference sequence). This CDR3 is built from 12 residues. The CDR3 spells CASSLTLSPLHF. Here the CDR3 DNA reads TGTGCCAGCAGTTTGACCCTATCACCCCTCCACTTT.

This chain connects TRBV5-1 to TRBJ2-5; D is perhaps TRBD2 (6 bases). Germline CDR1 is SGHRS and CDR2 is YFSETQ. The V end was cut by 2 bases, the J end by 1 base, with 15 bases between. This CDR3 is 16 amino acids long. The CDR3 protein is CASSLGTAGRQETQYF. CDR3 nucleotide sequence: TGCGCCAGCAGCTTAGGGACGGCGGGGCGCCAAGAGACCCAGTACTTC. The whole variable domain, filled in from reference TRBV5-1 and TRBJ2-5, reads KAGVTQTPRYLIKTRGQQVTLSCSPISGHRSVSWYQQTPGQGLQFLFEYFSETQRNKGNFPGRFSGRQFSNSRSEMNVSTLELGDSALYLCASSLGTAGRQETQYFGPGTRLLVL.

CDR3 sequence reads: CASSLGGTFTDTQYF. DNA for the CDR3: TGTGCCAGCAGTTTAGGTGGCACGTTCACAGATACGCAGTATTTT. The gene calls are TRBV27 and TRBJ2-3, with D uncertain. V was shortened by 2 bases and J by 2 bases, with 11 bases between the two germline ends. The CDR3 runs 15 residues. CDR1 and CDR2 (germline): MNHEY, SMNVEV (reference sequence).

The chain recombines TRBV6-5 with TRBJ1-3, with D hard to call. Per the germline V gene, CDR1 is MNHEY and CDR2 is SVGAGI. Trimming pared 6 bases from V and 0 bases from J, leaving 6 bases between. The CDR3 extends over 13 amino acids. The CDR3 reads CASRGYSGNTIYF. In DNA, the CDR3 is TGTGCCAGCAGGGGGTACTCTGGAAACACCATATATTTT.

This clone was picked up one time. The J gene is TRBJ1-2, the V gene TRBV9; possible D gene TRBD1, 6 bases. V lost 4 bases and J 7 bases, leaving 17 bases between the germline ends. The germline gives CDR1 SGDLS, CDR2 YYNGEE. The CDR3 is made up of 14 amino acids. DNA of the CDR3: TGTGCCAGCAGCTCACTGGGGGGGGCGGGTGGCTACACCTTC. Translating gives CASSSLGGAGGYTF.

The chain is built from TRBV19 and TRBJ1-5; no firm D call. The V end was cut by 2 bases, the J end by 4 bases, with 12 bases between. The CDR3 consists of 15 residues. From germline, CDR1 is LNHDA and CDR2 SQIVND (reference sequence). The CDR3 DNA sequence: TGTGCCAGTAGTATATCGGCTCCTTGGAATCAGCCCCAGCATTTT. Amino acid sequence: CASSISAPWNQPQHF.

This chain connects TRBV5-4 to TRBJ1-1; D not certain. The V and J ends lost 1 base and 10 bases respectively, with 17 bases between them. The CDR3 extends over 14 amino acids. Germline CDR1 is SGHNT and CDR2 is YYREEE (reference sequence). This CDR3 is CASSLQGPLNGAFF. The DNA of the CDR3 is TGTGCCAGCAGCTTGCAAGGCCCCCTCAACGGAGCTTTCTTT.

The chain links TRBV7-3 to TRBJ2-3; no clear D. The CDR3 is 13 amino acids. Trimming took off 2 bases at V and 1 base at J, with 4 bases between the two ends. Germline CDR1 is SGHTA and CDR2 is FQGTGA. The CDR3 reads CASSLGRTDTQYF. The CDR3, as DNA: TGTGCCAGCAGCTTAGGCCGCACAGATACGCAGTATTTT.

The chain employs TRBV21-1 and TRBJ1-1. TRBV21-1 is recorded as a pseudogene. The CDR3 covers 16 residues. For the CDR3, the DNA is TGTGCCAGCAGCAAAGAAGAGCGGGTGAATGCAACTGAAGCTTTCTTT. The encoded protein is CASSKEERVNATEAFF.

V and J are TRBV27 and TRBJ1-1; a weak D match, TRBD1 (6 bases). Germline V gene lookup returns CDR1 MNHEY and CDR2 SMNVEV (reference sequence). Trimming removed 5 bases from V and 8 bases from J, with 15 bases in between. This CDR3 contains 13 residues. The chain's CDR3 is CASSARGSGEAFF. The CDR3 DNA reads as TGTGCCAGCAGTGCCAGGGGCTCGGGGGAAGCTTTCTTT.

The gene calls are TRBV11-3 and TRBJ2-7; D unresolved. V lost 2 bases, J lost 2 bases, and 13 bases lay in between. The CDR3 sequence is 15 residues long. Germline V lookup: CDR1 SGHNT, CDR2 YENEEA. CDR3 region: CASSLQQPLTYEQYV. The CDR3 DNA reads as TGTGCCAGCAGCTTACAACAGCCTCTGACCTACGAGCAGTACGTC.